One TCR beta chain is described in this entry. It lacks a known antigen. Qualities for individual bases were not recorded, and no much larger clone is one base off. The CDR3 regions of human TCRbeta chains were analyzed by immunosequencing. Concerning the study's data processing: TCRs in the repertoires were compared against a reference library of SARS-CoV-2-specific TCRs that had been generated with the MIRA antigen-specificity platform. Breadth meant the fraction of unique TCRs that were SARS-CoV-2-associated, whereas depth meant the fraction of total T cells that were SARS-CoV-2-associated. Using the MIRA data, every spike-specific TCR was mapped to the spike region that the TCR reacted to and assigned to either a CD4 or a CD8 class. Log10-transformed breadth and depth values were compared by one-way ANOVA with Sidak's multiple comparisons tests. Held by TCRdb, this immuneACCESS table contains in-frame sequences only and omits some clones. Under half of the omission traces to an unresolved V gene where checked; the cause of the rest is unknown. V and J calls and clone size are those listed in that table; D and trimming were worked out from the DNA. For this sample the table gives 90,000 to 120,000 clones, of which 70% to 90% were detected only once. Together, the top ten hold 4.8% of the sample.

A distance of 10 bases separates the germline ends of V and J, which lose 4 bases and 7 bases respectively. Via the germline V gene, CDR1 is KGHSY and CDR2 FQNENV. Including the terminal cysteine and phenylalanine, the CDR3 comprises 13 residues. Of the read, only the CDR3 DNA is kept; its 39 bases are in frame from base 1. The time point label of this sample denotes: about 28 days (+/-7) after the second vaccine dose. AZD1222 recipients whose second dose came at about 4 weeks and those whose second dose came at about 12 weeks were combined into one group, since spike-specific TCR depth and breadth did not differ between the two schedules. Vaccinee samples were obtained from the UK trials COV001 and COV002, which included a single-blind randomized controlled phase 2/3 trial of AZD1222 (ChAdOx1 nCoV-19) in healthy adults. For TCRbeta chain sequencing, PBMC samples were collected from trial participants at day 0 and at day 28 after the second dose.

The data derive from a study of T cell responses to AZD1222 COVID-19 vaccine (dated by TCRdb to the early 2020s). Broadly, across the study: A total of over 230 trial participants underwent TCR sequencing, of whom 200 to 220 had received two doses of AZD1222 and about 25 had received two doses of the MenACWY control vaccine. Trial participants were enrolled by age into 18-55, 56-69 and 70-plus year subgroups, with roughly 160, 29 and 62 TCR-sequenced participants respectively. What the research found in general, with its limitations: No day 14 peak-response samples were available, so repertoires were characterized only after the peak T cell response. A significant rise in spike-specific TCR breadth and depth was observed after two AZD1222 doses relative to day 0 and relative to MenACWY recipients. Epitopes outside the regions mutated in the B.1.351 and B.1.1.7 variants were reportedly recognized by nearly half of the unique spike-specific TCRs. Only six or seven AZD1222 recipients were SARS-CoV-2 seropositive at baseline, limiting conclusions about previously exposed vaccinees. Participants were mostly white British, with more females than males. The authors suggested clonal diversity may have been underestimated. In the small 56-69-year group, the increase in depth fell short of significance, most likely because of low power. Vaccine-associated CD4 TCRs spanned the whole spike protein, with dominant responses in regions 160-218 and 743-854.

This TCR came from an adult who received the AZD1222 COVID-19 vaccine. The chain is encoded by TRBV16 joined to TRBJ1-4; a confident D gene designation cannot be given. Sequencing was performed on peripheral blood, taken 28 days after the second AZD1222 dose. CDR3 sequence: CASSPGSSEKLFF. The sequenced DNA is TGTGCCAGCAGCCCCGGCTCGAGTGAAAAACTGTTTTTT.